This is a list of T cell receptor beta chains from one sample in a study of CD8+ T cells in alopecia areata. The assay was immunoSEQ multiplex PCR, and TCRdb's table has in-frame clones only and misses some. Here the sample spans about 190,000 clones, just under 65% being singletons. This specimen was CD4+ T cells sorted from blood, taken at roughly week 49, from a patient treated with tofacitinib. These receptors came from a human donor with alopecia areata. Both conserved end residues are part of each CDR3.

CASSPTGGRQETQYF	TRBJ2-5	TRBV2
CASSKGERETQYF	TRBJ2-5	TRBV5-1
CAWSGVNTEAFF	TRBJ1-1	TRBV30
CAWSDPGTYGYTF	TRBJ1-2	TRBV30
CASSSRGGRMTDTQYF	TRBJ2-3	TRBV7-6
CACAFRGDYGYTF	TRBJ1-2	TRBV30
CASSSSRDWVF	TRBJ2-1	TRBV11-2
CASRKETQYF	TRBJ2-5	TRBV6-1
CSVGRDNYEQYF	TRBJ2-7	TRBV29-1
CSVKLQDSNQPQHF	TRBJ1-5	TRBV29-1